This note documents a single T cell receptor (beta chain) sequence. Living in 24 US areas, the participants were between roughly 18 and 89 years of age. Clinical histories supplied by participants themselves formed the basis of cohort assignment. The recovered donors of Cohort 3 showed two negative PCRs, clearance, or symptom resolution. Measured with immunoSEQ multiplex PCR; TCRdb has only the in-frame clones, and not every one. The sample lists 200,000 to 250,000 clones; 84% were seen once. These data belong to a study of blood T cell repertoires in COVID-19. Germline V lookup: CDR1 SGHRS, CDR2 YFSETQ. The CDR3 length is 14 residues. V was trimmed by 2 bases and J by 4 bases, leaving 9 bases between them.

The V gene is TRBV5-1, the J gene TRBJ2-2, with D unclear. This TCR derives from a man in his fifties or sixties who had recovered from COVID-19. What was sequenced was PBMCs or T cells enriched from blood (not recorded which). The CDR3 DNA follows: TGCGCCAGCAGCTTCCAGGCTACCACCGGGGAGCTGTTTTTT. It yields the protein CASSFQATTGELFF.